This T cell receptor beta chain originates from a study of blood T cells in healthy people across ages. The study's findings and limits: Diversity of TCR beta per million T cells declined in a roughly linear way with age.

Deletions cut 4 bases from V and 4 bases from J, with 14 bases between. This CDR3 is 14 amino acids long. Germline lookup yields CDR1 SGHRS and CDR2 YFSETQ. With a J-beta primer mix and a sample-barcoded 5' primer, a second PCR ran about 7 to 12 cycles. TCRdb passed the 5' RACE reads through MiXCR, listing each CDR3 protein once. The sample lists just under 750,000 distinct CDR3 sequences; 20% to 25% were seen once. Notes on this clonotype: Its antigen remains unknown.

The chain is built from TRBV5-1 and TRBJ1-1; D is undetermined. The TCR comes from a man between 65 and 85 years old in good health. The sample taken for sequencing was blood. This CDR3 reads CASSLGPKPTEAFF. DNA for the CDR3: TGCGCCAGCAGCCTTGGACCAAAACCCACTGAAGCTTTCTTT.